In this sample, the clone carrying this T cell receptor beta chain turned up a few times. V was clipped by 6 bases and J by 8 bases, with 7 bases between them. This CDR3 comprises 10 residues. Germline CDR1 reads SGHTA; CDR2 reads FQGTGA. TCRdb redid the calling of the RACE reads with MiXCR, one entry per CDR3 protein. The sample records about 78,000 distinct CDR3 sequences, 6.5% to 10% being singletons. Time point indicated: patch test 2, 6 weeks after DPC sensitization. Treatment reported: therapeutic diphenylcyclopropenone sensitization with weekly scalp DPC. Staff drew blood before applying each patch test. The data are from a study of human T cells and chemical hapten exposure. Study summary: Patch tests delivered 0.01% DPC to the upper back and were evaluated at 6 days. Per-sample TCR yield variation was attributed mainly to small pooled library volume differences.

The receptor was derived from a woman aged 45 to 65 with alopecia areata. Some clones in this sample may be carry-over from other donors' samples. V gene TRBV7-3 combines with J gene TRBJ1-1, with D unresolved. Sequenced here: whole blood, sampled in connection with sensitization to the hapten diphenylcyclopropenone (DPC). The DNA for the CDR3 is TGTGCCAGCAGACCTCGCGAAGCTTTCTTT. Its protein is CASRPREAFF.